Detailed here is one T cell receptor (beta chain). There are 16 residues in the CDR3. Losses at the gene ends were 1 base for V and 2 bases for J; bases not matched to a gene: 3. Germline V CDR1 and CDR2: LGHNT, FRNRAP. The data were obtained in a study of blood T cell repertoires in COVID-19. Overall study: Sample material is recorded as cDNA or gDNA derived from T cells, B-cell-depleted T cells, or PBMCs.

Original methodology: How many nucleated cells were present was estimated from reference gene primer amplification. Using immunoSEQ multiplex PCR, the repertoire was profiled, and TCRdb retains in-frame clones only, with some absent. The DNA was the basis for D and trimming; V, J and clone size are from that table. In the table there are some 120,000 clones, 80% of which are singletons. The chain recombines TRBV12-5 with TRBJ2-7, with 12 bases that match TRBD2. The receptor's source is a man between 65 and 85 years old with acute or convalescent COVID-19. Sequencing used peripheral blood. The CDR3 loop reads CASGLGRTSGTYEQYF. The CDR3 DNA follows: TGTGCTAGTGGTTTGGGAAGGACTAGCGGGACCTACGAGCAGTACTTC.